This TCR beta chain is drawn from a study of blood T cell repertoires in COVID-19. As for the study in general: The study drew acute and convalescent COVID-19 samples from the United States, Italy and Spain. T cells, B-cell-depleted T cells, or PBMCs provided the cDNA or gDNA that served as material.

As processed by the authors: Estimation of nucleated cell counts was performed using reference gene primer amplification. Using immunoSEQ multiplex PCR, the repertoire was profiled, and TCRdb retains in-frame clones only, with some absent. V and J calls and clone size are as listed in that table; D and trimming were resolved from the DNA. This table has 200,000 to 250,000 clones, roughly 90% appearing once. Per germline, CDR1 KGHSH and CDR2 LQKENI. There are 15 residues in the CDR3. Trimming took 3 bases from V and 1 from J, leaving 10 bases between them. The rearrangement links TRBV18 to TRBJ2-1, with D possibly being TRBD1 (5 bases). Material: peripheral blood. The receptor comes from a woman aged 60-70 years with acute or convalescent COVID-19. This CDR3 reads CASSPDSGSYNEQFF. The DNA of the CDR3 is TGTGCCAGCTCACCCGACTCAGGGTCCTACAATGAGCAGTTCTTC.